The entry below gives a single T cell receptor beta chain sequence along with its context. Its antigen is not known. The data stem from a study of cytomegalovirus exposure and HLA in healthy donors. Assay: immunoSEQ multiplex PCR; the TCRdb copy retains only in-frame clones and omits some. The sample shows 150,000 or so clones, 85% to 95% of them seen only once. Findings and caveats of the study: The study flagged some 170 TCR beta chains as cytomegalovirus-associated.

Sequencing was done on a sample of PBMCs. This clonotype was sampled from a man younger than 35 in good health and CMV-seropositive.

For the CDR3, the DNA is TGTGCCAGCAGTACAGGGGGCGCGAAGGAAAAACTGTTTTTT. Amino acids: CASSTGGAKEKLFF. J is TRBJ1-4 and V is TRBV2; 9 nucleotides match TRBD1. Per the germline V gene, CDR1 is SNHLY and CDR2 is FYNNEI. The CDR3 length is 14 residues. J lost 8 bases, V lost 5 bases, and 6 bases had no gene match.